The rows below give T cell receptor beta chains drawn from one sample of a study of cytomegalovirus exposure and HLA in healthy donors. The repertoire was sequenced with immunoSEQ multiplex PCR; TCRdb's copy has only in-frame clones and lacks some. The repertoire holds approximately 180,000 clones, with approximately 82% as singletons. Material: PBMCs. The receptors stem from a woman aged 18-30 years in good health and CMV-seronegative. CDR3s include the opening cysteine and the closing phenylalanine or tryptophan. A D gene is named only where the DNA matches it firmly. Size is stated for part of the rows, as once, few or many counts, or as a class when the clone is expanded.

size: -; D: -; V: TRBV4-3; length: 16; J: TRBJ2-2; DNA: TGCGCCAGCAGACAAGAGGCAGGGGGGTACACCGGGGAGCTGTTTTTT; CDR3: CASRQEAGGYTGELFF
size: -; D: TRBD2; V: TRBV27; length: 15; J: TRBJ2-1; DNA: TGTGCCAGCACCAAACTAGCGGACTCCTACAATGAGCAGTTCTTC; CDR3: CASTKLADSYNEQFF
size: -; D: -; V: TRBV4-3; length: 13; J: TRBJ1-1; DNA: TGCGCCAGCAGGTTCACGGAGGGCACTGAAGCTTTCTTT; CDR3: CASRFTEGTEAFF
size: -; D: -; V: TRBV6-4; length: 11; J: TRBJ1-2; DNA: TGTGCCAGCAGTGACAACTGGGGCTACACCTTC; CDR3: CASSDNWGYTF
size: -; D: -; V: TRBV27; length: 18; J: TRBJ2-5; DNA: TGTGCCAGCAGTTTATCAGCCGCGCTCCTACCCTACCAAGAGACCCAGTACTTC; CDR3: CASSLSAALLPYQETQYF
size: -; D: -; V: TRBV4-2; length: 13; J: TRBJ2-1; DNA: TGTGCCAGCAGCCAAGATTGGGCGGGTGAGCAGTTCTTC; CDR3: CASSQDWAGEQFF
size: -; D: TRBD2; V: TRBV28; length: 15; J: TRBJ2-7; DNA: TGTGCCAGCAGTTTACCTACTAGCGGGAGTCACGAGCAGTACTTC; CDR3: CASSLPTSGSHEQYF
size: -; D: TRBD2; V: TRBV23-1; length: 15; J: TRBJ2-1; DNA: TGCGCCAGCAGTCAAAAACTAGCGGGAGGGAGTCGGCAGTTCTTC; CDR3: CASSQKLAGGSRQFF
size: -; D: -; V: TRBV2; length: 16; J: TRBJ2-2; DNA: TGTGCCAGCAAGGGCCCCGGGATCGAGGGCACCGGGGAGCTGTTTTTT; CDR3: CASKGPGIEGTGELFF
size: once; D: -; V: TRBV28; length: 14; J: TRBJ2-5; DNA: TGTGCCAGCTCCGCAGGGGCGGAGGTTGAGACCCAGTACTTC; CDR3: CASSAGAEVETQYF
size: -; D: -; V: TRBV5-8; length: 17; J: TRBJ2-1; DNA: TGTGCCAGCAGCTTGTTACTGGGGAGTACGATTGAGAATGAGCAGTTCTTC; CDR3: CASSLLLGSTIENEQFF
size: once; D: TRBD2; V: TRBV7-2; length: 17; J: TRBJ2-1; DNA: TGTGCCAGCAGCTCACCGCCGGGACTAGCGGGAGTCAATGAGCAGTTCTTC; CDR3: CASSSPPGLAGVNEQFF
size: -; D: -; V: TRBV7-2; length: 15; J: TRBJ2-1; DNA: TGTGCCAGCAGCTTAGCGCCGCCCACTCGGAATGAGCAGTTCTTC; CDR3: CASSLAPPTRNEQFF
size: -; D: TRBD1; V: TRBV6-5; length: 14; J: TRBJ1-5; DNA: TGTGCCAGCAGACAGACAGGGGGCAATCAGCCCCAGCATTTT; CDR3: CASRQTGGNQPQHF
size: -; D: -; V: TRBV6-6; length: 16; J: TRBJ2-1; DNA: TGTGCCAGCAGTTACGGGGCGGAGAACTCCTACAATGAGCAGTTCTTC; CDR3: CASSYGAENSYNEQFF
size: -; D: -; V: TRBV7-8; length: 15; J: TRBJ2-4; DNA: TGTGCCAGCAGCTTAGAGCCCCGGGAAAAAAACATTCAGTACTTC; CDR3: CASSLEPREKNIQYF
size: few; D: TRBD1; V: TRBV5-1; length: 16; J: TRBJ2-2; DNA: TGCGCCAGCAGCTTGGGGACAGGTTCGAACACCGGGGAGCTGTTTTTT; CDR3: CASSLGTGSNTGELFF